The 23 T cell receptor beta chains presented below share a single source sample, sequenced in a study of blood T cell repertoires in COVID-19. The repertoire was sequenced with immunoSEQ multiplex PCR; TCRdb's copy has only in-frame clones and lacks some. The table records some 120,000 clones, roughly four fifths of them present only once. Sequenced sample: peripheral blood. Receptors originate from a man aged 55 to 70 with acute or convalescent COVID-19.

V and J are TRBV19 and TRBJ1-2; D gene unclear. Per the germline V gene, CDR1 is LNHDA and CDR2 is SQIVND (reference sequence). The V and J ends lost 7 bases and 4 bases respectively, with 19 bases between them. The CDR3 has 15 amino acids. CDR3 region: CASNPTARGSYGYTF. CDR3 coding DNA: TGTGCCAGTAACCCAACCGCACGGGGAAGCTATGGCTACACCTTC.

The gene calls are TRBV6-5 and TRBJ2-1; no clear D gene. Germline V CDR1 and CDR2: MNHEY, SVGAGI. This CDR3 contains 15 residues. V lost 6 bases to trimming and J lost 4 bases, with 16 bases between them. This CDR3 is CASSVTSPSYNEQFF. CDR3 DNA: TGTGCCAGCAGCGTTACGAGCCCTTCGTACAATGAGCAGTTCTTC.

This clone showed up just once. The chain combines TRBV3-1 (or the pseudogene TRBV3-2) with TRBJ1-2, with D possibly being TRBD1 (6 bases). The germline gives CDR1 LGHDT, CDR2 YNNKEL (reference sequence). The CDR3 consists of 16 residues. Trimming left V 6 bases short and J 0 bases short, with 17 bases between. CDR3: CASSPQGTLANYGYTF. The CDR3 coding sequence is TGTGCCAGCAGTCCACAGGGAACTTTAGCTAACTATGGCTACACCTTC.

The V call is TRBV18, the J call TRBJ2-5; a possible D gene is TRBD1 (7 bases). This CDR3 contains 15 residues. The germline V gene has CDR1 KGHSH and CDR2 LQKENI. V was clipped by 4 bases and J by 3 bases, with 15 bases between them. The CDR3 loop reads CASSQRQGGKETQYF. CDR3 DNA sequence: TGTGCCAGCTCACAACGACAGGGAGGCAAAGAGACCCAGTACTTC.

The chain couples TRBV20-1 to TRBJ2-1; D uncertain. Looked up from germline, CDR1 is DFQATT and CDR2 is SNEGSKA (reference sequence). The CDR3 is 10 residues long. The DNA for the CDR3 is TGCAGCGGTTGGAGCGATGAGCAGTTCTTC. It encodes CSGWSDEQFF.

This rearrangement joins TRBV7-5 to TRBJ1-1. TRBV7-5 is recorded as a pseudogene. This CDR3 has 14 residues. The CDR3 DNA follows: TGTGTCAGAAGCTTAGGCACCGGGAACACTGAAGCTTTCTTT. Its translation: CVRSLGTGNTEAFF.

V gene TRBV5-4 combines with J gene TRBJ2-3; D is possibly TRBD2 (6 bases). The germline V gene encodes CDR1 SGHNT and CDR2 YYREEE (reference sequence). V shed 4 bases and J shed 0 bases, with 18 bases lying between them. The CDR3 totals 17 residues. CDR3 bases: TGTGCCAGCAGCCCGATGGGGGGAGCGCCAAGCACAGATACGCAGTATTTT. Protein: CASSPMGGAPSTDTQYF.

This chain joins TRBV27 and TRBJ1-2, with a tentative D call TRBD1 (5 bases). The CDR3 covers 14 residues. Germline V CDR1 and CDR2: MNHEY, SMNVEV (reference sequence). V lost 7 bases and J lost 4, with 16 bases in between. CDR3 sequence: CASTFAGGGYGYTF. In DNA form, the CDR3 reads TGTGCCAGCACTTTTGCTGGGGGGGGCTATGGCTACACCTTC.

The chain joins TRBV20-1 to TRBJ2-3; maybe TRBD1 (5 bases). V lost 3 bases and J lost 0, with 13 bases in between. The CDR3 has 15 amino acids. Germline CDR1 reads DFQATT; CDR2 reads SNEGSKA (reference sequence). CDR3 loop: CSASVAGSSTDTQYF. CDR3 sequence (DNA): TGCAGTGCTAGTGTCGCAGGGTCTAGCACAGATACGCAGTATTTT.

V gene TRBV11-2 combines with J gene TRBJ2-5; TRBD1 might be the D (6 bases). V lost 4 bases and J 2 bases, leaving 14 bases between the germline ends. The CDR3 spans 15 residues. Looked up from germline, CDR1 is SGHAT and CDR2 is FQNNGV. The CDR3 DNA sequence: TGTGCCAGCAGCTCAGGACAGCCGGGGCAAGAGACCCAGTACTTC. As protein: CASSSGQPGQETQYF.

The rearrangement links TRBV7-9 to TRBJ1-1, with D perhaps matching TRBD1 (5 bases). Germline CDR1 reads SEHNR; CDR2 reads FQNEAQ (reference sequence). Trimming removed 4 bases from V and 0 bases from J, with 18 bases in between. This CDR3 contains 17 residues. For the CDR3, the DNA is TGTGCCAGCAGCTCTTTAAGGGGTTATGATGTGAACACTGAAGCTTTCTTT. Translated, it gives CASSSLRGYDVNTEAFF.

V usage is TRBV6-2 or TRBV6-3 and J usage is TRBJ1-2, with unresolved D. The V end was cut by 4 bases, the J end by 6 bases, with 18 bases between. This CDR3 region has 15 residues. Germline assignment: CDR1 MNHEY and CDR2 SVGEGT. The DNA for the CDR3 is TGTGCCAGCAGTTTAAGTAGCGGCAGCGGGGATGGCTACACCTTC. Amino acid sequence: CASSLSSGSGDGYTF.

CDR3 nucleotides: TGTGCCAGCAGTTACTCACAACAGGGGGGGAATCAGCCCCAGCATTTT. This codes for CASSYSQQGGNQPQHF. The chain links TRBV6-6 to TRBJ1-5, with TRBD1 identical over 8 bases. V was pared by 0 bases and J by 4 bases, with 5 bases of the junction left unmatched. The CDR3 consists of 16 residues. The germline V gene has CDR1 MNHNY and CDR2 SVGAGI (reference sequence).

The V call is TRBV6-5, the J call TRBJ2-7; 9 bases fit TRBD1. The ends lost 0 bases at V and 3 bases at J; junction bases unmatched: 6. Germline V gene lookup returns CDR1 MNHEY and CDR2 SVGAGI. This CDR3 has 16 residues. CDR3 loop: CASSYSYLDRGYEQYF. The CDR3 coding sequence is TGTGCCAGCAGTTACTCGTATCTGGACAGGGGCTACGAGCAGTACTTC.

The chain recombines TRBV2 with TRBJ2-1; 11 bases fit TRBD2. With 6 bases clipped from V and 3 bases from J, the junction kept 4 bases outside the gene matches. The CDR3 loop spans 15 amino acids. Germline values: CDR1 SNHLY, CDR2 FYNNEI. The CDR3 region is CASRPGLADYNEQFF. Here the CDR3 DNA reads TGTGCCAGCAGACCGGGACTAGCGGACTACAATGAGCAGTTCTTC.

The chain employs TRBV24-1 and TRBJ2-6; a possible D gene is TRBD2 (7 bases). Per the germline V gene, CDR1 is KGHDR and CDR2 is SFDVKD. The CDR3 consists of 18 residues. Trimming pared 3 bases from V and 0 bases from J, leaving 14 bases between. CDR3 DNA sequence: TGTGCCACCAGTGATAGGAGGGGGGGATCCTCTGGGGCCAACGTCCTGACTTTC. The encoded protein is CATSDRRGGSSGANVLTF.

V usage is TRBV7-6 and J usage is TRBJ2-7; 10 bases map to TRBD1. The length of the CDR3 is 15 residues. Trimming removed 2 bases from V and 9 bases from J; junction bases left unmatched: 10. Germline-derived CDR1 and CDR2 are SGHVS and FNYEAQ. This CDR3 is CASSLTSTGGSRQYF. The CDR3, as DNA: TGTGCCAGCAGCTTAACGTCGACAGGGGGCAGCCGGCAGTACTTC.

This clone appeared a single time. The V and J genes are TRBV6-5 and TRBJ1-2; D is perhaps TRBD1 (6 bases). The CDR3 runs 14 residues. V was shortened by 6 bases and J by 6 bases, with 17 bases between the two germline ends. The germline V gene has CDR1 MNHEY and CDR2 SVGAGI. CDR3: CASSRGPEYDGYTF. CDR3 DNA: TGTGCCAGCAGCAGGGGCCCGGAGTACGATGGCTACACCTTC.

This rearrangement joins TRBV4-1 to TRBJ2-1, with 7 bases identical to TRBD2. V lost 1 base and J lost 1; bases outside the gene matches: 4. Germline values: CDR1 MGHRA, CDR2 YSYEKL. The CDR3 contains 16 residues. The CDR3 is CASSQGLARSYNEQFF. Here the CDR3 DNA reads TGCGCCAGCAGCCAAGGACTAGCTCGTTCCTACAATGAGCAGTTCTTC.

This clone was observed once. J is TRBJ2-2 and V is TRBV5-1; 8 nucleotides line up with TRBD1. V lost 9 bases, J lost 6 bases, and 10 bases stayed unmatched. The CDR3 extends over 14 amino acids. Germline CDR1 SGHRS, CDR2 YFSETQ. The CDR3 DNA sequence: TGCGCCACCTCCGGACAGGGCCCCCCCGGGGAGCTGTTTTTT. Residues: CATSGQGPPGELFF.

V gene TRBV6-1 combines with J gene TRBJ1-1; TRBD1 matches 7 bases. Trimming removed 2 bases from V and 1 base from J; junction bases left unmatched: 7. This CDR3 has 16 residues. Germline V lookup: CDR1 MNHNS, CDR2 SASEGT. As DNA, the CDR3 is TGTGCCAGCAGTGAATTTATTGGGACAGCGAACACTGAAGCTTTCTTT. This encodes CASSEFIGTANTEAFF.

J is TRBJ2-7 and V is TRBV29-1; D uncertain. The V gene's germline CDR1 is SQVTM and CDR2 ANQGSEA. The CDR3 is made up of 10 amino acids. The V end lost 6 bases, the J end lost 7 bases, and 10 bases lay between the germline ends. The DNA of the CDR3 is TGCAGCGTGGATTCGGGTGAGCAGTACTTC. The encoded protein is CSVDSGEQYF.

This chain uses TRBV19 with TRBJ2-1, with 10 nucleotides matching TRBD2. The CDR3 sequence is 19 residues long. The germline gives CDR1 LNHDA, CDR2 SQIVND (reference sequence). J lost 5 bases, V lost 4 bases, and 17 bases had no gene match. The CDR3 protein is CASSTRPGGPTSGHNEQFF. The DNA of the CDR3 is TGTGCCAGTAGTACCCGACCCGGGGGGCCGACTAGCGGGCACAATGAGCAGTTCTTC.